The T cell receptor (beta chain) described here comes from a study of cytomegalovirus exposure and HLA in healthy donors. Findings of the study overall: Excluded: some indistinguishable V segments such as TRBV6-2 and TRBV6-3. A later analysis by the authors found several of the most significant clusters apparently linked to common viral pathogens. When a later analysis was performed, an Asian-associated ancestry cluster reportedly had fewer N-insertions than the approximately 680-donor mean.

Comment on this clone: Its antigen is not identified.

This PCR relied on a set of 60 Vbeta primers and 13 Jbeta primers. Sequenced by immunoSEQ multiplex PCR; TCRdb stores in-frame clones only, minus some. The sample table includes 65,000 to 85,000 clones. This CDR3 region has 14 residues. The germline CDR1 and CDR2 sequences are SGHAT and FQNNGV. Trimming removed 1 base from V and 2 bases from J, with 9 bases in between. The sequence derives from a female donor in good health and CMV-seropositive. This sequence joins TRBV11-2 and TRBJ2-7, with a weak D call TRBD2 (5 bases). The sequenced sample was PBMCs. In nucleotides, the CDR3 is TGTGCCAGCAGCTTAGTTGACGGGACCTACGAGCAGTACTTC. Its translation is CASSLVDGTYEQYF.